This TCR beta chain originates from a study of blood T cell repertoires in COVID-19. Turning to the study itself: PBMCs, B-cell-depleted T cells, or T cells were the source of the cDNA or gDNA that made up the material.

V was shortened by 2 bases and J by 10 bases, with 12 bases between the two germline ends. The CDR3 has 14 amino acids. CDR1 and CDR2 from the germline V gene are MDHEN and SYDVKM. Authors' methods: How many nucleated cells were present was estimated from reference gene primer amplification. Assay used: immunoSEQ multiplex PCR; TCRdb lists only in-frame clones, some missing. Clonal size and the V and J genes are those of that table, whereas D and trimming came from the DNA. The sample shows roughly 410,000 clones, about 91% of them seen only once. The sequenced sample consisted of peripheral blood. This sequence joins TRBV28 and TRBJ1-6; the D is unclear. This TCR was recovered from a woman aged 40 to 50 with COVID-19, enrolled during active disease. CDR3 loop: CASSLIRQRSPLHF. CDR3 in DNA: TGTGCCAGCAGTTTAATTCGCCAGAGGTCACCCCTCCACTTT.